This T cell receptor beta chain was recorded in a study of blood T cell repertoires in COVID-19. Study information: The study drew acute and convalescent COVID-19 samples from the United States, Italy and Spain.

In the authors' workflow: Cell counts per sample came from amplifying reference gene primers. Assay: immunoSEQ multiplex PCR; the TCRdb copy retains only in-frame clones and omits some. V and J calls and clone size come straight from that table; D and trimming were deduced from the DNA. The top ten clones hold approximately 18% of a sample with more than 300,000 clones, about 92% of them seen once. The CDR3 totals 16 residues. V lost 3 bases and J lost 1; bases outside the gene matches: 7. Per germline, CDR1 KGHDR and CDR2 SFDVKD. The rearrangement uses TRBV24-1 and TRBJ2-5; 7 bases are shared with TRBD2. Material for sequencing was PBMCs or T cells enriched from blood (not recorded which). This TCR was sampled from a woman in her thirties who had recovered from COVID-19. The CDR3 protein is CATSDGLGSTQETQYF. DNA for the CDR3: TGTGCCACCAGTGATGGACTAGGCAGTACCCAAGAGACCCAGTACTTC.